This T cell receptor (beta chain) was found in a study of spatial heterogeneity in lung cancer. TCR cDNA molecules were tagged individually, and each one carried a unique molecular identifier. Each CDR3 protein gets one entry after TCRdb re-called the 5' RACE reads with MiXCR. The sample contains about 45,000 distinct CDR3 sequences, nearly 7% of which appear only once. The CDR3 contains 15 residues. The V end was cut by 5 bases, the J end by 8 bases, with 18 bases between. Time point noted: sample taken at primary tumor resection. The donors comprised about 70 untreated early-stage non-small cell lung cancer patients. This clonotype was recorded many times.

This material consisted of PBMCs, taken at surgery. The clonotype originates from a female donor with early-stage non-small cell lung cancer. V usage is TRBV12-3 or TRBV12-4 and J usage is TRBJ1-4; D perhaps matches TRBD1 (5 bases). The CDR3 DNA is TGTGCCAGCAGTACAGACAGATCGGTGAACGAAAAACTGTTTTTT. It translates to CASSTDRSVNEKLFF.